The 10 T cell receptor beta chains reported below all come from one sample, sequenced in a study of blood T cells in healthy people across ages. Next came a second PCR, run for about 6 to 12 cycles, which used a sample-barcoded 5' primer along with a J-beta primer mix. TCRdb itself ran the 5' RACE reads through MiXCR, one entry per CDR3 protein. The sample yields around 1.7 million distinct CDR3 sequences, roughly 27% seen once. Sequencing used blood. The receptors here all came from a woman between 25 and 40 years old in good health.

The CDR3: CASSPRQGWSGYTF. DNA for the CDR3: TGTGCCAGCAGCCCGAGACAGGGGTGGAGTGGCTACACCTTC. The chain links TRBV9 to TRBJ1-2; 8 nucleotides match TRBD1. CDR1 and CDR2 from the germline V gene are SGDLS and YYNGEE. This CDR3 region has 14 residues. J was trimmed by 7 bases and V by 4 bases; bases with no gene match: 9.

In this sample, this clonotype turned up a few times. The chain joins TRBV20-1 to TRBJ2-1, with TRBD2 matching 9 bases. CDR3 length equals 13 residues. Germline CDR1 is DFQATT and CDR2 is SNEGSKA (reference sequence). Trimming took 2 bases from V and 9 from J; bases not matched to a gene: 5. This CDR3 reads CSARWTSVGEQFF. The CDR3 coding sequence is TGCAGTGCTAGATGGACTAGCGTCGGTGAGCAGTTCTTC.

This clonotype was recorded many times. In nucleotides, the CDR3 is TGTGCCAGCAGTCCACAGGGCCGAAACCTCTACAATGAGCAGTTCTTC. This translates into CASSPQGRNLYNEQFF. This chain links TRBV12-3 or TRBV12-4 with TRBJ2-1; D may be TRBD1 (6 bases). Trimming took 5 bases from V and 3 from J, leaving 17 bases between them. CDR3 length: 16 residues.

On this clonotype itself: A junction boundary mismatches the germline segment, possibly from a read error. V is TRBV5-1 and J is TRBJ1-2; perhaps TRBD1 as D (5 bases). The CDR3 is made up of 14 amino acids. Germline V lookup: CDR1 SGHRS, CDR2 YFSETQ. The CDR3 sequence: CAGSSNGAENGYTF. CDR3 in DNA: TGCGCCGGCAGCTCCAACGGGGCGGAGAATGGCTACACCTTC.

This clonotype came up many times. This chain uses TRBV25-1 with TRBJ1-2; D is unclear. Germline CDR1 reads MGHDK; CDR2 reads SYGVNS. The CDR3 is made up of 13 amino acids. Trimming stripped 2 bases from V and 3 bases from J, with 7 bases between. CDR3 residues: CASSEAQHYGYTF. DNA of the CDR3: TGTGCCAGCAGTGAAGCTCAGCACTATGGCTACACCTTC.

This clonotype was found many times. The chain is built from TRBV29-1 and TRBJ2-1, with 7 bases identical to TRBD1. The CDR3 extends over 13 amino acids. Per germline, CDR1 SQVTM and CDR2 ANQGSEA. J lost 9 bases, V lost 7 bases, and 12 bases had no gene match. CDR3 nucleotide sequence: TGCAGCGCTCGCCCACAGGGGCTTGGTGAGCAGTTCTTC. Translating it yields CSARPQGLGEQFF.

A few counts support this clonotype. The chain carries TRBV14 and TRBJ2-1; perhaps TRBD2 as D (6 bases). This CDR3 has 16 amino acids. V lost 1 base and J lost 3, with 13 bases in between. The germline V gene encodes CDR1 SGHDN and CDR2 FVKESK. The chain's CDR3 is CASSQAPRDGYNEQFF. The DNA of the CDR3 is TGTGCCAGCAGCCAAGCCCCGCGGGATGGCTACAATGAGCAGTTCTTC. The full variable domain, with the rest looked up from reference TRBV14 and TRBJ2-1, is EAGVTQFPSHSVIEKGQTVTLRCDPISGHDNLYWYRRVMGKEIKFLLHFVKESKQDESGMPNNRFLAERTGGTYSTLKVQPAELEDSGVYFCASSQAPRDGYNEQFFGPGTRLTVL.

The chain carries TRBV20-1 and TRBJ1-5, with D uncertain. Germline CDR1 reads DFQATT; CDR2 reads SNEGSKA (reference sequence). The CDR3 runs to 15 residues. V gave up 1 base and J gave up 0 bases, with 10 bases separating them. The CDR3 DNA is TGCAGTGCTAGAGGGACGGGGAATAGCAATCAGCCCCAGCATTTT. This codes for CSARGTGNSNQPQHF.

This clonotype has more than one count but fewer than ten. The CDR3: CASSSTSSYGYTF. CDR3 DNA sequence: TGTGCCAGCAGCTCGACTTCGTCCTATGGCTACACCTTC. The chain couples TRBV28 to TRBJ1-2; D remains unclear. Germline CDR1 MDHEN, CDR2 SYDVKM. V lost 6 bases and J 4 bases, leaving 12 bases between the germline ends. The CDR3 extends over 13 amino acids.

This clonotype was observed a handful of times. This sequence joins TRBV7-2 and TRBJ2-4; no definite D call. Germline loops: CDR1 SGHTA, CDR2 FQGNSA. V lost 3 bases and J 6 bases, leaving 15 bases between the germline ends. This CDR3 has 15 residues. The CDR3 nucleotides are TGTGCCAGCAGCTTGCCCGCAGGAATGGTAAACATTCAGTACTTC. Its protein is CASSLPAGMVNIQYF.